The rows below give T cell receptor beta chains drawn from one sample of a study of shared clonotypes between healthy human individuals. The table came from immunoSEQ multiplex PCR; TCRdb's copy has only in-frame clones and leaves some out. The sample has a few million clones; roughly nine tenths are singletons. Sequencing input: naive CD4+ T cells sorted from blood. The receptors shown here come from a man in his late teens or twenties in good health. Both conserved end residues are part of each CDR3. A D gene is named only where the DNA matches it firmly. The listing skips clone size in some rows; elsewhere it reads once, few, many or a size class.

v_call	j_call	d_call	clone_size	cdr3_nt	cdr3_aa
TRBV7-9	TRBJ1-6	TRBD1	NA	TGTGCCAGCAGCCTCCGGGACAGTAATAATTCACCCCTCCACTTT	CASSLRDSNNSPLHF
TRBV5-4	TRBJ2-7	TRBD1	NA	TGTGCCAGCAGCCCGGGGACAGGGGCAGGGAGCGAGCAGTACTTC	CASSPGTGAGSEQYF
TRBV5-6	TRBJ1-2	NA	once	TGTGCCAGCAGCTTGGACAGGGAGAACTATGGCTACACCTTC	CASSLDRENYGYTF
TRBV27	TRBJ1-5	NA	NA	TGTGCCAGCAGTGTAGAGGGCCACCAGCCCCAGCATTTT	CASSVEGHQPQHF
TRBV7-2	TRBJ2-3	NA	NA	TGTGCCAGCAGCTTAGCGGTTGTCAAAACTAGCACAGATACGCAGTATTTT	CASSLAVVKTSTDTQYF
TRBV2	TRBJ2-1	NA	NA	TGTGCCAGCACTCGGGGGGCCCCCGGTGAGCAGTTCTTC	CASTRGAPGEQFF
TRBV6-5	TRBJ2-5	TRBD1	NA	TGTGCCAGCAGTTACTCGGGACAGTCTCGCCAAGAGACCCAGTACTTC	CASSYSGQSRQETQYF
TRBV5-6	TRBJ2-1	TRBD1	NA	TGTGCCAGCAGCAGGCCCGGCCGGGACAGAGACAATGAGCAGTTCTTC	CASSRPGRDRDNEQFF
TRBV5-1	TRBJ1-1	TRBD1	few	TGCGCCAGCAGTACCCCGGAGACAGGGGACGCTTTCTTT	CASSTPETGDAFF
TRBV5-8	TRBJ2-1	TRBD2	NA	TGTGCCAGCAGCTTTGGGCTAGCGGGAGTAAATGAGCAGTTCTTC	CASSFGLAGVNEQFF
TRBV5-1	TRBJ2-5	TRBD2	NA	TGCGCCAGCAGCGCCGGGACTAGCGGGAGGCGGGGGGAGACCCAGTACTTC	CASSAGTSGRRGETQYF
TRBV15	TRBJ2-7	TRBD2	NA	TGTGCCACCAGCAGAGGGTTAGCGGGGCTCTCCTACGAGCAGTACTTC	CATSRGLAGLSYEQYF
TRBV6-1	TRBJ2-7	NA	NA	TGTGCCAGCAGTGAACGAGGCCACGAGCAGTACTTC	CASSERGHEQYF
TRBV6-5	TRBJ1-5	NA	few	TGTGCCAGCAGTTATGTAGCCAATCAGCCCCAGCATTTT	CASSYVANQPQHF
TRBV10-2	TRBJ2-1	TRBD2	NA	TGCGCCAGCTCTGATGGGACTAGCGGGAGCCTGCGAAATGAGCAGTTCTTC	CASSDGTSGSLRNEQFF
TRBV5-4	TRBJ2-7	NA	NA	TGTGCCAGCAGCTTGGTCTTATTCCTCGGCAGGTCAAGCTCCTACGAGCAGTACTTC	CASSLVLFLGRSSSYEQYF
TRBV18	TRBJ2-2	NA	NA	TGTGCCAGCTCACCACAGGGGGCGAACACCGGGGAGCTGTTTTTT	CASSPQGANTGELFF
TRBV7-2	TRBJ2-3	NA	NA	TGTGCCAGCAGCTTGAGGGGGAGAATCACAGATACGCAGTATTTT	CASSLRGRITDTQYF
TRBV5-1	TRBJ1-6	NA	NA	TGCGCCAGCAGCTTGGATGTGTCGGATAATTCACCCCTCCACTTT	CASSLDVSDNSPLHF
TRBV7-9	TRBJ1-3	NA	NA	TGTGCCAGCAGCTTAGGGGGGGCCCGCAACACCATATATTTT	CASSLGGARNTIYF
TRBV5-6	TRBJ1-6	NA	NA	TGTGCCAGCAGGATAACAGGGATGGGGAATTCACCCCTCCACTTT	CASRITGMGNSPLHF
TRBV11-3	TRBJ1-2	TRBD1	NA	TGTGCCAGCAGCCACGGGACAGCCTATGGCTACACCTTC	CASSHGTAYGYTF
TRBV23-1	TRBJ1-5	NA	NA	TGCGCCAGCAGAAATAGCAATCAGCCCCAGCATTTT	CASRNSNQPQHF
TRBV5-1	TRBJ2-1	NA	NA	TGCGCCAGCAGCTTGGTTTCGCGTACGGTCAATGAGCAGTTCTTC	CASSLVSRTVNEQFF
TRBV28	TRBJ2-5	NA	NA	TGTGCCAGCAGTTTCGCAGAGACCCAGTACTTC	CASSFAETQYF
TRBV29-1	TRBJ2-7	TRBD1	NA	TGCAGCGTGCTACAGGGGTTGGCCTACGAGCAGTACTTC	CSVLQGLAYEQYF
TRBV28	TRBJ2-1	TRBD2	NA	TGTGCCAGCAGCTTACTCCAGGGAGGGCCCTACAATGAGCAGTTCTTC	CASSLLQGGPYNEQFF
TRBV10-3	TRBJ2-7	NA	NA	TGTGCCATCAGTGAGTCAGAGGTTACGCAGTACTTC	CAISESEVTQYF
TRBV11-2	TRBJ1-5	NA	NA	TGTGCCAGCAGCTTAGGTCAGGGAAACCAGCCCCAGCATTTT	CASSLGQGNQPQHF
TRBV10-2	TRBJ2-3	NA	NA	TGCGCCAGCAGTGAGCAGGCGGGGACGCAGTATTTT	CASSEQAGTQYF
TRBV2	TRBJ1-2	TRBD1	NA	TGTGCCAGCAGTGAAGGACAGGGAACTGGCTACACCTTC	CASSEGQGTGYTF
TRBV27	TRBJ2-2	NA	NA	TGTGCCAGCAGTCCCGACTTCACCGGGGAGCTGTTTTTT	CASSPDFTGELFF
TRBV2	TRBJ2-5	NA	NA	TGTGCCAGCGGCTATGCCTCGAGGGTCGAGCAAGAGACCCAGTACTTC	CASGYASRVEQETQYF
TRBV10-3	TRBJ1-1	TRBD1	NA	TGTGCCATCAGTGAGTCTGGGACAGGGGGGTCCATGAACACTGAAGCTTTCTTT	CAISESGTGGSMNTEAFF
TRBV10-3	TRBJ2-7	TRBD2	few	TGTGCCTCTAGACTAGCGGGTCCCTACGAGCAGTACTTC	CASRLAGPYEQYF
TRBV5-4	TRBJ2-5	NA	NA	TGTGCCAGCACCCTGGGGGGGCTCTATGGGACCCAGTACTTC	CASTLGGLYGTQYF
TRBV5-4	TRBJ2-3	NA	NA	TGTGCCAGCAGCGGAGACAGGCCAAGCACAGATACGCAGTATTTT	CASSGDRPSTDTQYF
TRBV7-9	TRBJ2-1	NA	NA	TGTGCCAGCAGCCTAGCCTCCACCTACAATGAGCAGTTCTTC	CASSLASTYNEQFF
TRBV28	TRBJ2-2	NA	NA	TGTGCTTGCAGGGGAGTGGGCACCGGGGAGCTGTTTTTT	CACRGVGTGELFF
TRBV4-1	TRBJ1-4	TRBD1	NA	TGCGCCAGCAGCCAAGATCAGAGGGGGCCGAGGAATGAAAAACTGTTTTTT	CASSQDQRGPRNEKLFF
TRBV4-2	TRBJ2-5	NA	few	TGTGCCAGCAGCCAAGACCCTGTGACTGTAGAGACCCAGTACTTC	CASSQDPVTVETQYF
TRBV7-9	TRBJ1-4	TRBD1	NA	TGTGCCAGCAGCCTTGGACAGGGAGGAAATGAAAAACTGTTTTTT	CASSLGQGGNEKLFF
TRBV14	TRBJ1-2	TRBD1	NA	TGTGCCAGCAGCCAGAACCTGGGACAGCTGGAGGGCTACACCTTC	CASSQNLGQLEGYTF
TRBV7-9	TRBJ2-2	NA	NA	TGTGCCAGCAGCTTAAGACTAGGGGGATCGAGCGGGGAGCTGTTTTTT	CASSLRLGGSSGELFF
TRBV5-1	TRBJ1-6	NA	NA	TGCGCCAGCAGCTTGACCGATCAGGGGACAAGCTCCTATAATTCACCCCTCCACTTT	CASSLTDQGTSSYNSPLHF
TRBV6-5	TRBJ1-2	NA	NA	TGTGCCAGCAGTTACTCACATGCGTCTGGCTACACCTTC	CASSYSHASGYTF
TRBV5-1	TRBJ2-3	NA	NA	TGCGCCAGCAGCTTGGGGTTCGGTACGCAGTATTTT	CASSLGFGTQYF
TRBV5-1	TRBJ1-2	TRBD1	NA	TGCGCCAGCAGACCGGGGACAGGGGGTAATGGCTACACCTTC	CASRPGTGGNGYTF
TRBV27	TRBJ2-7	TRBD2	NA	TGTGCCAGCAGTTCCCTCCTGACTAGCGGGACAGCCTACGAGCAGTACTTC	CASSSLLTSGTAYEQYF
TRBV25-1	TRBJ2-5	NA	once	TGTGCCAGCAGTGATCCAGGACAGAGGCTCCAAGAGACCCAGTACTTC	CASSDPGQRLQETQYF
TRBV5-5	TRBJ2-7	NA	NA	TGTGCCAGCAGCGAGGAGCAGGCAACCTACGAGCAGTACTTC	CASSEEQATYEQYF
TRBV7-6	TRBJ2-5	TRBD1	NA	TGTGCCAGCAGCTTAGCTGGGACAGGGGTCCAGGAGACCCAGTACTTC	CASSLAGTGVQETQYF
TRBV9	TRBJ2-7	NA	NA	TGTGCCAGCAGCGTAGATCCAGCCCCCTACGAGCAGTACTTC	CASSVDPAPYEQYF
TRBV27	TRBJ1-4	TRBD1	NA	TGTGCCAGCAAGGGACAGGGGGATGAAAAACTGTTTTTT	CASKGQGDEKLFF
TRBV7-2	TRBJ2-7	TRBD2	NA	TGTGCCAGCAGCCTCCTTTGGACTAGCGGGAGATCCTACGAGCAGTACTTC	CASSLLWTSGRSYEQYF